This T cell receptor (beta chain) stems from a study of blood T cell repertoires in COVID-19. Study information: Sources were T cells, B-cell-depleted T cells, or PBMCs; the material itself was cDNA or gDNA.

Sequenced by immunoSEQ multiplex PCR; TCRdb stores in-frame clones only, minus some. The data contain around 360,000 clones, more than 70% of them singletons. The CDR3 has 17 residues. Trimming at V came to 0 bases and at J to 7 bases, leaving 9 bases not matched to a gene. Per the germline V gene, CDR1 is SGHRS and CDR2 is YFSETQ. The participants were between roughly 18 and 100 years old and came from 24 US areas. The TCR comes from a middle-aged man in a cohort exposed to, infected with or recovered from COVID-19 (not recorded which). Source material: PBMCs or T cells enriched from blood (not recorded which). V usage is TRBV5-1 and J usage is TRBJ2-1, with 11 bases identical to TRBD2. The CDR3 spells CASSLGFGSGRGNEQFF. DNA of the CDR3: TGCGCCAGCAGCTTGGGATTCGGTAGCGGGAGGGGAAATGAGCAGTTCTTC.